The rows below give T cell receptor beta chains drawn from one sample of a study of OX40 agonist ivuxolimab in advanced cancers. TCRdb keeps only in-frame clones here, not all; method: immunoSEQ multiplex PCR. Of over 50,000 clones detected, roughly 90% appear once; the ten largest clones hold roughly 1.5%. This specimen consisted of CD4+ or CD8+ T cells sorted from blood, obtained in a trial of the OX40 agonist ivuxolimab. The receptors come from an adult with an advanced solid tumor such as melanoma, head and neck, liver or kidney cancer. Both conserved end residues are part of each CDR3. D genes are given only for firm matches. Size values are once, few and many counts, or a class for expanded clones, and some rows have none.

cdr3_length d_call j_call clone_size v_call cdr3_nt cdr3_aa
14 TRBD1 TRBJ2-7 once TRBV30 TGTGCCTGGACTTCAGGACAGGGTGGCTACGAGCAGTACTTC CAWTSGQGGYEQYF
14 . TRBJ1-1 . TRBV7-8 TGTGCCAGCAGCGGATCCCGGGGGACCGGTGAAGCTTTCTTT CASSGSRGTGEAFF
15 TRBD1 TRBJ2-7 . TRBV7-2 TGTGCCAGCAGTCGAGGGACAGGGGGGAGTTACGAGCAGTACTTC CASSRGTGGSYEQYF
15 TRBD1 TRBJ2-7 once TRBV15 TGTGCCACCAGCAGAGATCCGGGACAGTCGGACGAGCAGTACTTC CATSRDPGQSDEQYF
13 . TRBJ1-1 once TRBV10-3 TGTGCCATCAGTGATATGGGGAACACTGAAGCTTTCTTT CAISDMGNTEAFF
15 TRBD2 TRBJ2-7 . TRBV5-4 TGTGCCAGCAGTCCCGGGACTAGCGGGACCTACGAGCAGTACTTC CASSPGTSGTYEQYF
15 TRBD2 TRBJ2-1 . TRBV30 TGTGCCTGGAGTGTAAGGGGAGGGATTGGGTCCGTAAGGTTCTTC CAWSVRGGIGSVRFF
14 . TRBJ2-7 . TRBV7-2 TGTGCCAGCAGCCCCAGTAGCATTTCCTACGAGCAGTACTTC CASSPSSISYEQYF
16 TRBD2 TRBJ2-5 . TRBV10-1 TGCGCCAGCAGTGAGGGGACTAGCGGGAGAGGAGAGACCCAGTACTTC CASSEGTSGRGETQYF
15 TRBD1 TRBJ1-1 . TRBV19 TGTGCCAGTGGCCGTGGAGGACAGGGGTCGGGGTGGGCTTTCTTT CASGRGGQGSGWAFF
13 . TRBJ2-7 . TRBV7-2 TGTGCCAGCAGCTACCGACAGTCCTACGAGCAGTACTTC CASSYRQSYEQYF
13 . TRBJ2-5 . TRBV7-6 TGTGCCAGCAGCCTAAACAGGGCAGAGACCCAGTACTTC CASSLNRAETQYF
14 TRBD1 TRBJ2-7 few TRBV7-9 TGTGCCAGCAGTTGGGGACAGGAGACCTACGAGCAGTACTTC CASSWGQETYEQYF
14 . TRBJ2-7 . TRBV6-1 TGTGCCAGCAGGGCTCAGGACTATTCCTACGAGCAGTACTTC CASRAQDYSYEQYF
16 TRBD1 TRBJ1-4 . TRBV10-3 TGTGCCATCAGTGAGTCGCCGGGACAGGGACATGAAAAACTGTTTTTT CAISESPGQGHEKLFF
14 TRBD2 TRBJ2-5 . TRBV28 TGTGCCAGCAGTCTCGCGGGGGTCCGGGAGACCCAGTACTTC CASSLAGVRETQYF
15 . TRBJ1-1 . TRBV7-8 TGTGCCAGCAGCTTACAGGCGGGGGGAATTGGTGAAGCTTTCTTT CASSLQAGGIGEAFF
15 . TRBJ1-2 . TRBV10-3 TGTGCCATCAGTGAGTCGCGCGGGACGGGGGATGGCTACACCTTC CAISESRGTGDGYTF
14 . TRBJ2-2 once TRBV19 TGTGCCAGTAGCGACAGGACGAACACCGGGGAGCTGTTTTTT CASSDRTNTGELFF
14 . TRBJ1-6 . TRBV6-5 TGTGCCAGCAGTTATTGGGACAAAGGTTCACCCCTCCACTTT CASSYWDKGSPLHF
13 . TRBJ2-7 few TRBV19 TGTGCCAGTAGTATCCAGGGGCAGGGGGAGCAGTACTTC CASSIQGQGEQYF
16 TRBD1 TRBJ1-5 . TRBV19 TGTGCCAGTAGTACAGGGACAGCCGGACCCAATCAGCCCCAGCATTTT CASSTGTAGPNQPQHF
11 . TRBJ1-5 . TRBV23-1 TGCGCCCCATATAGCAATCAGCCCCAGCATTTT CAPYSNQPQHF
12 . TRBJ2-3 . TRBV29-1 TGCAGCGTTGAAGGTATGAGGAATACGCAGTATTTT CSVEGMRNTQYF
14 . TRBJ2-2 . TRBV14 TGTGCCAGCAGCCCGACACTGAACACCGGGGAGCTGTTTTTT CASSPTLNTGELFF
15 TRBD2 TRBJ2-5 few TRBV18 TGTGCCAGCTCACGGGCTAGCGGGGGCCAAGAGACCCAGTACTTC CASSRASGGQETQYF
15 TRBD1 TRBJ1-2 . TRBV6-1 TGTGCCAGCAGTGAAGGGGGACAGGGAATCTATGGCTACACCTTC CASSEGGQGIYGYTF
13 TRBD1 TRBJ2-4 . TRBV7-9 TGTGCCAGCAGGGTGGGGACAGGGGATATTCAGTACTTC CASRVGTGDIQYF
11 . TRBJ2-5 . TRBV11-2 TGTGCCAGCAGCTTAGGGGAGGAGCAGTACTTC CASSLGEEQYF
17 . TRBJ1-3 . TRBV2 TGTGCCAGCAAATCACAGGACGGGAAGTTCTCTGGAAACACCATATATTTT CASKSQDGKFSGNTIYF
14 TRBD1 TRBJ2-2 . TRBV2 TGTGCCAGCAGTAGCTCAGGGGGCACCGGGGAGCTGTTTTTT CASSSSGGTGELFF
12 TRBD1 TRBJ1-1 . TRBV6-5 TGTGCCAGCAGTTCCCGGACAGGAGAAGCTTTCTTT CASSSRTGEAFF
13 TRBD1 TRBJ1-5 . TRBV6-6 TGTGCCAGCAGGGTGGACAGGAATCAGCCCCAGCATTTT CASRVDRNQPQHF
12 . TRBJ2-3 . TRBV5-8 TGTGCCAGCAGCTTGCAGGTAGATACGCAGTATTTT CASSLQVDTQYF
12 . TRBJ1-1 . TRBV30 TGTGCCTGGAGTGTACGTTACACTGAAGCTTTCTTT CAWSVRYTEAFF
15 . TRBJ2-2 . TRBV11-2 TGTGCCAGTCGCAGAGGGGACGCGAACACCGGGGAGCTGTTTTTT CASRRGDANTGELFF
16 . TRBJ2-1 once TRBV28 TGTGCCAGCAGTTTAGCGCCCGACACTCCCCCGGGTGAGCAGTTCTTC CASSLAPDTPPGEQFF
14 . TRBJ1-1 . TRBV25-1 TGTGCCAGCAGTGTACAAGGTTCGGGGACTGAAGCTTTCTTT CASSVQGSGTEAFF
15 . TRBJ1-1 . TRBV15 TGTGCCACCAGCCAAACAACGGGGGCTGACACTGAAGCTTTCTTT CATSQTTGADTEAFF
13 TRBD1 TRBJ1-1 . TRBV10-3 TGTGCCATCGCCCTGACAGGGGCCACTGAAGCTTTCTTT CAIALTGATEAFF
14 . TRBJ2-1 . TRBV5-1 TGCGCCAGCAGCTTGGTATTAGCTCCCAGTGAGCAGTTCTTC CASSLVLAPSEQFF
15 . TRBJ1-4 . TRBV9 TGTGCCAGCAGCGTAGGGGGGCCGAATAATGAAAAACTGTTTTTT CASSVGGPNNEKLFF
11 . TRBJ2-7 . TRBV11-2 TGTGCCAGCAGCTTAGCCAACGAGCAGTACTTC CASSLANEQYF
15 TRBD2 TRBJ2-1 . TRBV5-1 TGCGCCAGCAGCTTAGGACTAGCGGGAGGGTATGAGCAGTTCTTC CASSLGLAGGYEQFF
13 . TRBJ2-7 . TRBV6-5 TGTGCCAGCAGCCCGGGGGCGTCCTACGAGCAGTACTTC CASSPGASYEQYF
14 . TRBJ1-2 . TRBV19 TGTGCCAGTAGTATAGACGACGGTTACTATGGCTACACCTTC CASSIDDGYYGYTF
14 TRBD1 TRBJ2-5 . TRBV5-4 TGTGCCAGCAGCGCTGGACAGGGCCAAGAGACCCAGTACTTC CASSAGQGQETQYF